Presented here are 26 T cell receptor beta chains from one specimen sequenced in a study of OX40 agonist ivuxolimab in advanced cancers. Produced via immunoSEQ multiplex PCR; TCRdb's table is partial and in-frame only. The table shows approximately 54,000 clones, with just over 90% occurring only once. This sample comprised CD4+ or CD8+ T cells sorted from blood, obtained in a trial of the OX40 agonist ivuxolimab. Every receptor here comes from an adult with an advanced solid tumor such as melanoma, head and neck, liver or kidney cancer.

This clone was observed once. The chain recombines TRBV7-2 with TRBJ2-5; weak D call: TRBD2 (5 bases). In germline, CDR1 is SGHTA, CDR2 FQGNSA. Deletions cut 5 bases from V and 5 bases from J, with 12 bases between. The length of the CDR3 is 13 residues. The CDR3 sequence is CASSAQRSETQYF. The CDR3 nucleotides are TGTGCCAGCAGCGCTCAGCGGAGCGAGACCCAGTACTTC.

The genes are TRBV29-1 and TRBJ2-7; possible D gene TRBD2, 5 bases. Germline CDR1 SQVTM, CDR2 ANQGSEA. There are 11 residues in the CDR3. The V gene lost 6 bases and the J gene lost 0 bases, with 6 bases spanning the gap. CDR3 residues: CSVGSSYEQYF. The CDR3 DNA is TGCAGCGTAGGGAGCTCCTACGAGCAGTACTTC.

The table lists this clone with a few counts. The chain uses TRBV6-6 and TRBJ1-5; D is uncertain. Germline-derived CDR1 and CDR2 are MNHNY and SVGAGI (reference sequence). V was clipped by 7 bases and J by 1 base, with 5 bases between them. This CDR3 has 12 residues. Written as DNA, the CDR3 is TGTGCCAGCACCGACAGCAATCAGCCCCAGCATTTT. Its translation: CASTDSNQPQHF.

A single count supports this clone. V is TRBV2 and J is TRBJ2-5, with D possibly being TRBD2 (6 bases). Germline V gene data show CDR1 as SNHLY and CDR2 as FYNNEI. The CDR3 consists of 16 residues. Trimming removed 4 bases from V and 4 bases from J, with 19 bases in between. The CDR3 DNA follows: TGTGCCAGCAGTGTTGGTATAGCGGAGGTAGGAGAGACCCAGTACTTC. This encodes CASSVGIAEVGETQYF.

The chain recombines TRBV5-1 with TRBJ1-1; TRBD1 matches 9 bases. This CDR3 is built from 16 residues. The germline V gene encodes CDR1 SGHRS and CDR2 YFSETQ. J was trimmed by 5 bases and V by 0 bases; bases with no gene match: 8. Here the CDR3 reads CASSLAPTGQGTEAFF. The CDR3 nucleotides are TGCGCCAGCAGCTTGGCCCCTACCGGACAGGGGACTGAAGCTTTCTTT.

The V call is TRBV18, the J call TRBJ2-7; D uncertain. The germline V gene has CDR1 KGHSH and CDR2 LQKENI. The CDR3 sequence is 13 residues long. V gave up 4 bases and J gave up 4 bases, with 11 bases separating them. The CDR3 region is CASSREDWYEQYF. The CDR3, as DNA: TGTGCCAGCTCACGGGAAGACTGGTACGAGCAGTACTTC.

The chain links TRBV7-9 to TRBJ2-7; 7 nucleotides match TRBD1. In germline, CDR1 is SEHNR, CDR2 FQNEAQ (reference sequence). This CDR3 region has 14 residues. J lost 3 bases, V lost 8 bases, and 10 bases had no gene match. The CDR3 reads CASQRQGNSYEQYF. CDR3 sequence (DNA): TGTGCCAGCCAGAGACAGGGTAATAGCTACGAGCAGTACTTC.

The chain couples TRBV2 to TRBJ2-1, with D hard to call. CDR3 length: 13 amino acids. With 4 bases removed from V and 6 bases from J, the gap between germline ends came to 10 bases. From germline, CDR1 is SNHLY and CDR2 FYNNEI. CDR3 residues: CASSVQEINEQFF. The DNA for the CDR3 is TGTGCCAGCAGTGTCCAGGAGATCAATGAGCAGTTCTTC.

J is TRBJ1-2 and V is TRBV4-2; 7 nucleotides align to TRBD1. This CDR3 contains 14 residues. The V gene end was trimmed by 6 bases and the J gene end by 4 bases; junction bases not matched to a gene: 8. Germline V lookup: CDR1 LGHNA, CDR2 YNFKEQ. In nucleotides, the CDR3 is TGTGCCAGCAGGAGGCCCGGGGACAGCTATGGCTACACCTTC. As protein: CASRRPGDSYGYTF.

The rearrangement links TRBV29-1 to TRBJ1-4; D not resolved. V lost 6 bases and J lost 3, with 8 bases in between. CDR3 length: 12 amino acids. CDR1 and CDR2 from the germline V gene are SQVTM and ANQGSEA. Here the CDR3 reads CSVLAPNEKLFF. Written as DNA, the CDR3 is TGCAGCGTGCTAGCCCCTAATGAAAAACTGTTTTTT.

The chain employs TRBV4-2 and TRBJ2-1, with 7 bases that match TRBD2. This CDR3 comprises 17 residues. The trim removed 1 base at V and 8 bases at J, leaving 14 bases unmatched. Germline CDR1 and CDR2: LGHNA and YNFKEQ. CDR3 sequence reads: CASSQVTQLGGSYEQFF. Written as DNA, the CDR3 is TGTGCCAGCAGCCAAGTTACCCAACTGGGCGGGAGCTATGAGCAGTTCTTC.

The V gene is TRBV2, the J gene TRBJ1-1; D call uncertain. The germline V gene has CDR1 SNHLY and CDR2 FYNNEI. This CDR3 has 11 amino acids. V lost 8 bases to trimming and J lost 7 bases, with 11 bases between them. For the CDR3, the DNA is TGTGCCAGCGCCCTCTTTGATGAAGCTTTCTTT. Translating it yields CASALFDEAFF.

V usage is TRBV9 and J usage is TRBJ2-7; the D gene could be TRBD1 or TRBD2 (5 bases each). The ends were cut back, 4 bases at V and 6 bases at J, with 17 bases in the middle. Looked up from germline, CDR1 is SGDLS and CDR2 is YYNGEE. The CDR3 extends over 14 amino acids. The CDR3 DNA reads as TGTGCCAGCAGCCCAGGCAGGGAGCCCGGCGAGCAGTACTTC. As protein: CASSPGREPGEQYF.

The chain links TRBV7-2 to TRBJ1-4; D might be TRBD1 (5 bases). The V and J ends lost 1 base and 7 bases respectively, with 16 bases between them. CDR1 is SGHTA and CDR2 is FQGNSA in the germline V gene. This CDR3 region has 16 residues. CDR3 sequence: CASSLGGVRIVEKLFF. The CDR3 DNA follows: TGTGCCAGCAGCTTAGGAGGGGTTCGGATTGTTGAAAAACTGTTTTTT.

The chain combines TRBV2 with TRBJ2-1; weak D call: TRBD2 (7 bases). Germline loops: CDR1 SNHLY, CDR2 FYNNEI. Trimming removed 6 bases from V and 9 bases from J, with 18 bases in between. The CDR3 runs 14 residues. This CDR3 is CASRSGGRGAEQFF. CDR3 in DNA: TGTGCCAGCAGATCGGGGGGCCGGGGAGCTGAGCAGTTCTTC.

The chain uses TRBV9 and TRBJ2-2; 9 bases match TRBD2. V gave up 4 bases and J gave up 5 bases; unmatched junction bases: 9. In germline, CDR1 is SGDLS, CDR2 YYNGEE. This CDR3 is 16 amino acids long. This CDR3 reads CASSLSGRRVTGELFF. The CDR3 DNA reads TGTGCCAGCAGCCTCAGCGGGAGGAGGGTAACCGGGGAGCTGTTTTTT.

This chain connects TRBV5-1 to TRBJ1-1; a weak D match, TRBD1 (6 bases). The V gene lost 0 bases and the J gene lost 1 base, with 7 bases spanning the gap. CDR3 length: 14 amino acids. Germline V CDR1 and CDR2: SGHRS, YFSETQ. The CDR3 DNA is TGCGCCAGCAGCTTGGCCAGGGGGAACACTGAAGCTTTCTTT. Translated, it gives CASSLARGNTEAFF.

The gene calls are TRBV5-5 and TRBJ2-2; D uncertain. In germline, CDR1 is SGHKS, CDR2 YYEKEE (reference sequence). V was cut by 6 bases and J by 0 bases, with 9 bases left in between. The CDR3 covers 14 residues. The CDR3 DNA reads as TGTGCCAGCACCTATTGGGCGAACACCGGGGAGCTGTTTTTT. This translates into CASTYWANTGELFF.

The chain couples TRBV11-2 to TRBJ1-5; TRBD1 matches 9 bases. The CDR3 consists of 16 residues. Germline CDR1 is SGHAT and CDR2 is FQNNGV. The V and J ends lost 3 bases and 6 bases, in that order; junction bases with no gene match: 9. The CDR3 loop is CASSFSGTGTGQPQHF. CDR3 DNA sequence: TGTGCCAGCAGCTTCTCCGGGACAGGGACCGGTCAGCCCCAGCATTTT. The full variable domain, its missing parts supplied by reference TRBV11-2 and TRBJ1-5, is EAGVAQSPRYKIIEKRQSVAFWCNPISGHATLYWYQQILGQGPKLLIQFQNNGVVDDSQLPKDRFSAERLKGVDSTLKIQPAKLEDSAVYLCASSFSGTGTGQPQHFGDGTRLSIL.

This sequence joins TRBV28 and TRBJ1-1; D gene uncertain. The CDR3 consists of 14 residues. CDR1 is MDHEN and CDR2 is SYDVKM in the germline V gene. With 2 bases removed from V and 0 bases from J, the gap between germline ends came to 7 bases. This CDR3 is CASSLGILNTEAFF. The CDR3 DNA is TGTGCCAGCAGTTTAGGGATATTGAACACTGAAGCTTTCTTT.

V is TRBV5-4 and J is TRBJ2-5, with D tentatively TRBD1 (5 bases). V was clipped by 0 bases and J by 4 bases, with 16 bases between them. CDR1 SGHNT and CDR2 YYREEE come from the germline V gene (reference sequence). CDR3 length: 16 amino acids. The CDR3 DNA follows: TGTGCCAGCAGCTTGGCTTGGCAGGGTGAACGAGAGACCCAGTACTTC. It is translated as CASSLAWQGERETQYF. The variable domain in full, with the rest retrieved from reference TRBV5-4 and TRBJ2-5, is ETGVTQSPTHLIKTRGQQVTLRCSSQSGHNTVSWYQQALGQGPQFIFQYYREEENGRGNFPPRFSGLQFPNYSSELNVNALELDDSALYLCASSLAWQGERETQYFGPGTRLLVL.

V gene TRBV6-1 combines with J gene TRBJ1-2; the D is unclear. Between the trimmed V and J ends, which lost 4 bases and 2 bases, there was a span of 20 bases. This CDR3 is built from 17 residues. Germline V gene data show CDR1 as MNHNS and CDR2 as SASEGT. CDR3 sequence reads: CASSVSLNRLRNYGYTF. For the CDR3, the DNA is TGTGCCAGCAGTGTATCGCTTAATCGTCTCCGAAACTATGGCTACACCTTC.

This chain joins TRBV16 and TRBJ1-2, with a possible D match to TRBD1 (5 bases). V lost 4 bases and J 5 bases, leaving 11 bases between the germline ends. Looked up from germline, CDR1 is KGHSY and CDR2 is FQNENV. This CDR3 has 13 amino acids. In DNA, the CDR3 is TGTGCCAGCAGCCCGGGACGGAATTATGGCTACACCTTC. Translation gives CASSPGRNYGYTF.

V is TRBV6-6 and J is TRBJ2-1, with a weak D call TRBD2 (5 bases). Trimming pared 5 bases from V and 5 bases from J, leaving 16 bases between. Germline V lookup: CDR1 MNHNY, CDR2 SVGAGI (reference sequence). The CDR3 loop spans 15 amino acids. CDR3: CASSPHDSEDNEQFF. CDR3 coding DNA: TGTGCCAGCAGTCCTCATGATAGCGAGGACAATGAGCAGTTCTTC.

This clone was seen only once. This rearrangement joins TRBV10-3 to TRBJ1-5; no clear D. With 3 bases removed from V and 5 bases from J, the gap between germline ends came to 14 bases. The CDR3 has 15 residues. Germline V CDR1 and CDR2: ENHRY, SYGVKD. CDR3 region: CAISDGPEGYQPQHF. The CDR3 nucleotides read TGTGCCATCAGTGACGGACCAGAGGGCTATCAGCCCCAGCATTTT.

The rearrangement uses TRBV7-9 and TRBJ2-6; D tentatively reads TRBD1 or TRBD2 (5 bases each). The V and J ends lost 3 bases and 13 bases respectively, with 16 bases between them. Germline V lookup: CDR1 SEHNR, CDR2 FQNEAQ (reference sequence). This CDR3 has 14 amino acids. The CDR3 protein is CASSFGGRLRVLTF. The DNA for the CDR3 is TGTGCCAGCAGCTTTGGGGGTAGGCTACGGGTCCTGACTTTC.